The 3 T cell receptor beta chains below were found in one sample sequenced in a study of T cell repertoires in cytomegalovirus infection. TCRdb independently ran MiXCR on the reads; one entry per CDR3 protein. The sample includes about 680,000 distinct CDR3 sequences, around 24% of them seen just once. What was sequenced was CD8+ T cells from PBMCs. All receptors come from a human donor in good health (CMV status not recorded). Some clones in this sample may be carry-over from other donors' samples.

V is TRBV2 and J is TRBJ1-5, with no clear D. V shed 3 bases and J shed 4 bases, with 10 bases lying between them. This CDR3 has 14 residues. Germline CDR1 reads SNHLY; CDR2 reads FYNNEI. The CDR3 DNA follows: TGTGCCAGCAGTGACACGGGCATGAATCAGCCCCAGCATTTT. Its protein is CASSDTGMNQPQHF.

Only a few counts were recorded for this clonotype. This chain joins TRBV7-4 and TRBJ2-7; D unresolved. The CDR3 length is 14 residues. V was shortened by 3 bases and J by 5 bases, with 14 bases between the two germline ends. Germline lookup yields CDR1 SGHVT and CDR2 SQSDAQ. CDR3 protein: CASSFGLSSHEQYF. Written as DNA, the CDR3 is TGTGCCAGCAGCTTCGGCCTCAGTAGCCACGAGCAGTACTTC.

The rearrangement joins TRBV20-1 to TRBJ2-1; D is unresolved. The CDR3 runs to 14 residues. Germline V CDR1 and CDR2: DFQATT, SNEGSKA (reference sequence). Trimming cost V 2 bases and J 0 bases, with 8 bases left between them. CDR3 bases: TGCAGTGCTAGAACGAAGTCCTCCTACAATGAGCAGTTCTTC. It is translated as CSARTKSSYNEQFF.